This is a list of T cell receptor beta chains from one sample in a study of blood T cell repertoires in COVID-19. Sequencing was performed with immunoSEQ multiplex PCR; in TCRdb, only in-frame clones are kept and a portion is missing. The sample lists around 300,000 clones; 80% to 90% were seen once. Sequencing was performed on PBMCs or T cells enriched from blood (not recorded which). These receptors were obtained from a man between 25 and 39 years old who had recovered from COVID-19. CDR3s include the opening cysteine and the closing phenylalanine or tryptophan. Fields, in order: J gene, V gene, CDR3 protein.

J: TRBJ1-2; V: TRBV21-1; CDR3: CASSARRAGIYNYGYTF
J: TRBJ1-4; V: TRBV7-9; CDR3: CASSLASGVGNEKLFF
J: TRBJ1-2; V: TRBV6-5; CDR3: CASSLTGAYGYTF
J: TRBJ2-7; V: TRBV24-1; CDR3: CATSDGGGFYEQYF
J: TRBJ2-3; V: TRBV29-1; CDR3: CSVDNFWRQGLGTDTQYF
J: TRBJ2-3; V: TRBV23-1; CDR3: CASSQSPAPGGRVVTDTQYF
J: TRBJ2-3; V: TRBV9; CDR3: CASSVAPEPSGGATDTQYF
J: TRBJ2-5; V: TRBV24-1; CDR3: CATSEPTGGMETQYF
J: TRBJ1-2; V: TRBV28; CDR3: CASLRGYYGYTF
J: TRBJ1-5; V: TRBV7-8; CDR3: CASQTAYSNQPQHF
J: TRBJ2-7; V: TRBV6-5; CDR3: CASSPETGSSYEQYF
J: TRBJ2-7; V: TRBV5-1; CDR3: CASSLDQGAREQYF
J: TRBJ2-1; V: TRBV30; CDR3: CAWSLTNTPSYNEQFF
J: TRBJ2-3; V: TRBV4-1; CDR3: CASSQEGLAGRAVRTDTQYF
J: TRBJ2-7; V: TRBV30; CDR3: CAWSTTGGQQYF
J: TRBJ2-5; V: TRBV3-1/TRBV3-2; CDR3: CASSQSPGETQYF
J: TRBJ1-2; V: TRBV6-5; CDR3: CASRRRVDYGYTF
J: TRBJ1-6; V: TRBV6-5; CDR3: CASSPTGISPLHF
J: TRBJ1-5; V: TRBV27; CDR3: CASSSGDQPQHF
J: TRBJ2-5; V: TRBV6-2/TRBV6-3; CDR3: CASSPTGYQETQYF
J: TRBJ2-7; V: TRBV5-1; CDR3: CASRWGQGTYEQYF
J: TRBJ2-2; V: TRBV4-1; CDR3: CASSQPGRVTFAGELFF
J: TRBJ2-7; V: TRBV29-1; CDR3: CSVDSTGRDEQYF
J: TRBJ1-5; V: TRBV15; CDR3: CATSRDRVNQPQHF
J: TRBJ2-3; V: TRBV6-1; CDR3: CASSEKTEDTQYF
J: TRBJ2-7; V: TRBV27; CDR3: CASSFSAGTENYEQYF
J: TRBJ2-1; V: TRBV11-2; CDR3: CASSLEGTGRYNEQFF
J: TRBJ2-5; V: TRBV4-2; CDR3: CASSQDPTGQETQYF
J: TRBJ1-2; V: TRBV28; CDR3: CASNLPQVVGYTF
J: TRBJ1-1; V: TRBV6-1; CDR3: CASSDRGEGISKAFF
J: TRBJ1-2; V: TRBV30; CDR3: CAWRRRGAYYGYTF
J: TRBJ1-5; V: TRBV7-8; CDR3: CASSLEGTGTQPQHF
J: TRBJ1-6; V: TRBV2; CDR3: CASSYRGSNSPLHF
J: TRBJ1-5; V: TRBV4-2; CDR3: CASSQDFDRGMSPQHF
J: TRBJ1-1; V: TRBV7-6; CDR3: CASSFRVGEGTEAFF
J: TRBJ2-7; V: TRBV2; CDR3: CASSGGQVRYEQYF
J: TRBJ2-7; V: TRBV7-2; CDR3: CASSLAGQGAGEQYF
J: TRBJ2-2; V: TRBV14; CDR3: CASSLQGTNTGELFF
J: TRBJ1-4; V: TRBV15; CDR3: CATSNDRQVWEKLFF
J: TRBJ1-5; V: TRBV19; CDR3: CASTDRPYSNQPQHF
J: TRBJ2-1; V: TRBV6-1; CDR3: CASSEAATGVSVSEQFF
J: TRBJ1-6; V: TRBV14; CDR3: CASSQIGDSHNSPLHF
J: TRBJ2-5; V: TRBV4-2; CDR3: CASSPRGKLETQYF
J: TRBJ1-1; V: TRBV29-1; CDR3: CSGSGGDAEAFF
J: TRBJ2-7; V: TRBV11-2; CDR3: CASSFLDLSYEQYF
J: TRBJ1-2; V: TRBV28; CDR3: CASSLGQGRSYGYTF